The entry below describes one T cell receptor (beta chain). Its antigen is undetermined. These data belong to a study of cytomegalovirus exposure and HLA in healthy donors. PCR was performed using 60 Vbeta and 13 Jbeta primers. Assay used: immunoSEQ multiplex PCR; TCRdb lists only in-frame clones, some missing. This sample has 250,000 to 350,000 clones, with around 90% found just once. The study's findings and limits: It was shown in a later analysis that HLA-associated TCR beta chains were more clonally expanded than other, equally common chains.

Specimen: PBMCs. The source of this sequence is a woman in her late teens or twenties in good health and CMV-seronegative.

The CDR3 here is CASRSGTSGGATQETQYF. The CDR3, as DNA: TGTGCCAGCAGGAGCGGGACTAGCGGGGGGGCCACCCAAGAGACCCAGTACTTC. The chain joins TRBV2 to TRBJ2-5; 16 positions agree with TRBD2. The germline V gene has CDR1 SNHLY and CDR2 FYNNEI. Trimming at V came to 6 bases and at J to 1 base, leaving 8 bases not matched to a gene. CDR3 length: 18 amino acids.